This TCR beta chain was documented in a study of blood T cell repertoires in COVID-19. Across the whole study: Some COVID-19 samples were acute and others convalescent; all came from the United States, Italy and Spain.

Per the study methods: It was from reference gene primer amplification that nucleated cell counts were estimated. Some clones are missing from TCRdb's copy, which holds only in-frame ones; the method was immunoSEQ multiplex PCR. The V and J calls and clone size were taken over from that table, and D and trimming were inferred from the DNA. The top ten clones hold nearly 5% of a sample with roughly 79,000 clones, around 88% of them seen once. J lost 2 bases, V lost 5 bases, and 7 bases had no gene match. Germline V lookup: CDR1 MNHNY, CDR2 SVGAGI (reference sequence). The length of the CDR3 is 17 residues.

This chain uses TRBV6-6 with TRBJ1-6; TRBD1 matches 9 bases. Input material: peripheral blood. The receptor was derived from a woman aged 80 or over with active or convalescent COVID-19. The CDR3 DNA is TGTGCCAGCAGTCCCGGGACAGGGAGGGCCTATAATTCACCCCTCCACTTT. Protein product: CASSPGTGRAYNSPLHF.